The 6 T cell receptor beta chains below were found in one sample sequenced in a study of early T cells in non-severe SARS-CoV-2 infection. From the 5' RACE reads, TCRdb called clonotypes with MiXCR, one entry per CDR3 protein. The repertoire includes about 60,000 distinct CDR3 sequences, 8.5% to 9.5% of them detected once, and 1.2% sits in the top ten. The sequenced sample was whole blood. The receptors stem from an adult who was a healthcare worker with PCR-confirmed SARS-CoV-2 infection or an uninfected control (not recorded which).

This sequence joins TRBV11-3 and TRBJ1-1, with D tentatively TRBD1 (6 bases). Germline V lookup: CDR1 SGHNT, CDR2 YENEEA. The CDR3 spans 14 residues. The V gene lost 3 bases and the J gene lost 4 bases, with 12 bases spanning the gap. The CDR3 loop is CASSLGHTTTEAFF. As DNA, the CDR3 is TGTGCCAGCAGCTTGGGACATACTACCACTGAAGCTTTCTTT.

This clonotype was seen only a few times. This chain joins TRBV29-1 and TRBJ1-2, with TRBD1 matching 8 bases. Germline lookup yields CDR1 SQVTM and CDR2 ANQGSEA. The CDR3 length is 14 residues. Trimming at V came to 3 bases and at J to 5 bases, leaving 8 bases not matched to a gene. The CDR3 protein is CSVETDRGGYGYTF. The DNA for the CDR3 is TGCAGCGTTGAGACCGACAGGGGAGGATATGGCTACACCTTC.

The chain carries TRBV7-8 and TRBJ2-1; 7 bases map to TRBD2. V dropped 8 bases and J dropped 8; count of bases not matched to a gene: 6. This CDR3 comprises 12 residues. The germline V gene encodes CDR1 SGHVS and CDR2 FQNEAQ. The CDR3 loop is CASGRREDEQFF. CDR3 DNA sequence: TGTGCCAGCGGCCGACGGGAGGATGAGCAGTTCTTC.

In this sample, this clonotype turned up many times. This chain links TRBV6-6 with TRBJ1-6; 9 bases are shared with TRBD1. CDR3 length equals 16 residues. J lost 6 bases, V lost 5 bases, and 8 bases had no gene match. Germline CDR1 reads MNHNY; CDR2 reads SVGAGI (reference sequence). The CDR3 loop reads CASSESGTGFNSPLHF. The CDR3 nucleotides are TGTGCCAGCAGTGAATCCGGGACAGGGTTTAATTCACCCCTCCACTTT.

The V call is TRBV5-1, the J call TRBJ2-4; D may be TRBD2 (6 bases). This CDR3 is 14 amino acids long. The V end was cut by 0 bases, the J end by 6 bases, with 10 bases between. CDR1 SGHRS and CDR2 YFSETQ come from the germline V gene. As DNA, the CDR3 is TGCGCCAGCAGCTTGGACAGGAGGGGAAACATTCAGTACTTC. This gives the protein CASSLDRRGNIQYF.

This clonotype was seen repeatedly, ten times or more. The genes are TRBV11-2 and TRBJ2-7; D not certain. The V and J ends lost 5 bases and 4 bases respectively, with 12 bases between them. CDR3 length: 13 amino acids. Per the germline V gene, CDR1 is SGHAT and CDR2 is FQNNGV. CDR3 nucleotide sequence: TGTGCCAGCAGCAAGGCGAAAAAATACGAGCAGTACGTC. It encodes CASSKAKKYEQYV.